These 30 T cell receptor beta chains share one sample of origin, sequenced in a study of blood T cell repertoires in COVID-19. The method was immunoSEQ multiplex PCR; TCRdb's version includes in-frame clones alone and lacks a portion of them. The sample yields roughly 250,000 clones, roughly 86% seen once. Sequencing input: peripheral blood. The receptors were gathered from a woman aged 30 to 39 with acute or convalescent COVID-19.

The CDR3 sequence: CASSHTKGQGDEQYF. The CDR3 nucleotides are TGTGCCAGCAGCCACACTAAGGGACAGGGTGACGAGCAGTACTTC. This chain connects TRBV14 to TRBJ2-7; 9 bases match TRBD1. V shed 3 bases, J shed 5 bases, and the junction held 8 bases outside the gene matches. CDR3 size: 15 residues. Germline CDR1 and CDR2: SGHDN and FVKESK.

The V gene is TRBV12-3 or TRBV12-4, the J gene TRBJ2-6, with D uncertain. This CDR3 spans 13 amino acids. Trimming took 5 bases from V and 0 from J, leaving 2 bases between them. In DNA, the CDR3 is TGTGCCAGCAGTCGCTCTGGGGCCAACGTCCTGACTTTC. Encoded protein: CASSRSGANVLTF.

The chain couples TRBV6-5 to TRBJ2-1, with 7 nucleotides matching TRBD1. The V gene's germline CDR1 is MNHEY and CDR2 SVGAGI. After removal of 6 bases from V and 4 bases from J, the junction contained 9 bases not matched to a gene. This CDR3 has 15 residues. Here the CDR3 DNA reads TGTGCCAGCAGAACCCGGGACAGCCGTTACAATGAGCAGTTCTTC. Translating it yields CASRTRDSRYNEQFF.

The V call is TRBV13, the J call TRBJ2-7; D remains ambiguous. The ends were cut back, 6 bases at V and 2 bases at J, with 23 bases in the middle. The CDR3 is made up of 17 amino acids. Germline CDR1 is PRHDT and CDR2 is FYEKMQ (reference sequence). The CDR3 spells CASSPAWAESLTYEQYF. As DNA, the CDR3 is TGTGCCAGCAGTCCGGCCTGGGCCGAAAGCCTCACCTACGAGCAGTACTTC.

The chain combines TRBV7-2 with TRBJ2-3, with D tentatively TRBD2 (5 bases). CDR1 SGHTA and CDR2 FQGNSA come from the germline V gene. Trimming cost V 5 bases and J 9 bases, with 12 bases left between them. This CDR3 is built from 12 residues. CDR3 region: CASSPRARTQYF. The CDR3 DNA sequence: TGTGCCAGCAGCCCGAGGGCTAGAACGCAGTATTTT.

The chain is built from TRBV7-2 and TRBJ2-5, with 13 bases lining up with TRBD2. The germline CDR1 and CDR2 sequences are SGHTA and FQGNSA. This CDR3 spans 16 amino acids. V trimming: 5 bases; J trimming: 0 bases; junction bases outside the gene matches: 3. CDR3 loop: CASSVGLAGYQETQYF. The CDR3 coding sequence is TGTGCCAGCAGCGTGGGACTAGCGGGGTACCAAGAGACCCAGTACTTC.

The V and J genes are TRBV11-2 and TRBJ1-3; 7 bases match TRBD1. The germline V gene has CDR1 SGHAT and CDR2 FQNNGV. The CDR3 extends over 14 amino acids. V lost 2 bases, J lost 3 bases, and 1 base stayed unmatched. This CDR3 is CASSLTGVGNTIYF. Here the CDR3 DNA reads TGTGCCAGCAGCTTAACAGGGGTTGGAAACACCATATATTTT.

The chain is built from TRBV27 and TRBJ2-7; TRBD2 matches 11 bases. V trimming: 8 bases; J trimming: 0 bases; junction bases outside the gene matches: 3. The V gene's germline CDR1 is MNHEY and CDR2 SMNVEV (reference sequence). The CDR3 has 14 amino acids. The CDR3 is CASGLAGLSYEQYF. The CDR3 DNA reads TGTGCCAGCGGACTAGCGGGTCTCTCCTACGAGCAGTACTTC.

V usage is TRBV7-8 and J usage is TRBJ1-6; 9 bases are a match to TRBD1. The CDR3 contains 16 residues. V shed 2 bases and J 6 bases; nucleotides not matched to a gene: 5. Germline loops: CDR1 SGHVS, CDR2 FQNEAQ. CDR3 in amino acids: CASSLTTGGGNSPLHF. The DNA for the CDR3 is TGTGCCAGCAGCTTAACGACAGGGGGTGGTAATTCACCCCTCCACTTT. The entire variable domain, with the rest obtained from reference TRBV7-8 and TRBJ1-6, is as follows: GAGVSQSPRYKVAKRGQDVALRCDPISGHVSLFWYQQALGQGPEFLTYFQNEAQLDKSGLPSDRFFAERPEGSVSTLKIQRTQQEDSAVYLCASSLTTGGGNSPLHFGNGTRLTVT.

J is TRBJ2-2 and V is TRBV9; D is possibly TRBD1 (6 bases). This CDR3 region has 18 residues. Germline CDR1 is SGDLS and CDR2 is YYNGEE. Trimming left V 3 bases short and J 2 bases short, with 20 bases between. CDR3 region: CASSAPPPGAINTGELFF. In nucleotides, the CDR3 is TGTGCCAGCAGCGCCCCACCCCCAGGGGCCATCAACACCGGGGAGCTGTTTTTT.

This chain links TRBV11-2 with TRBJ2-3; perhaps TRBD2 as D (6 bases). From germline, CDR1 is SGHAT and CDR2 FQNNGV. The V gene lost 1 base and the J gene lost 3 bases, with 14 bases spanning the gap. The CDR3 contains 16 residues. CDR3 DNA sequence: TGTGCCAGCAGCTTAGTTTCAGGAGGGCCTACAGATACGCAGTATTTT. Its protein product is CASSLVSGGPTDTQYF.

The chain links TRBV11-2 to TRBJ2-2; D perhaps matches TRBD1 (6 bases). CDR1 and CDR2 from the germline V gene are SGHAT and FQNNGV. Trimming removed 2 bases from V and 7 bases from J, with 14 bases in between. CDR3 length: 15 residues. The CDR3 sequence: CASSLMMTGYGELFF. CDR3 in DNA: TGTGCCAGCAGCTTAATGATGACAGGATACGGGGAGCTGTTTTTT.

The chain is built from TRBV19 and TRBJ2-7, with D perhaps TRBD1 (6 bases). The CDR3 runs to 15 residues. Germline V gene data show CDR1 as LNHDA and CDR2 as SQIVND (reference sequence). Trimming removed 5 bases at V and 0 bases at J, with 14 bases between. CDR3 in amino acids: CASSVQGTRSYEQYF. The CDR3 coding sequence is TGTGCCAGTAGTGTTCAGGGGACCCGCTCCTACGAGCAGTACTTC.

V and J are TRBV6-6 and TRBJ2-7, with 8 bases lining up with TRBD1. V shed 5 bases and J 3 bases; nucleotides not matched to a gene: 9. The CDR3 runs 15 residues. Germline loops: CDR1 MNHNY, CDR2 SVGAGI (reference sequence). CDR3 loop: CASSPGGPANYEQYF. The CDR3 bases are TGTGCCAGCAGTCCAGGGGGCCCAGCCAACTACGAGCAGTACTTC.

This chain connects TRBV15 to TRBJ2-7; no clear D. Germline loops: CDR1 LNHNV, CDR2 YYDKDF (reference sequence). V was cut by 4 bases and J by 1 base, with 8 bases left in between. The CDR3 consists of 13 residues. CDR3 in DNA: TGTGCCACCAGCATCACTCCGTCCTACGAGCAGTACTTC. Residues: CATSITPSYEQYF.

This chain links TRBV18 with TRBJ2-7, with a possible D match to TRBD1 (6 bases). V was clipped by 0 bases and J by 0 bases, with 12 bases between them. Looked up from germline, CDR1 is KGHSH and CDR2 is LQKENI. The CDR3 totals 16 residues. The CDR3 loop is CASSPPLRGSSYEQYF. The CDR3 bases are TGTGCCAGCTCACCACCCTTAAGGGGGAGCTCCTACGAGCAGTACTTC.

The DNA of the CDR3 is TGTGCCAGCTCAATTGGACAATTCCGGTCGGATACGCAGTATTTT. This sequence encodes CASSIGQFRSDTQYF. The chain recombines TRBV18 with TRBJ2-3, with a weak D call TRBD1 (5 bases). V was cut by 5 bases and J by 6 bases, with 18 bases left in between. CDR3 length: 15 residues. CDR1 KGHSH and CDR2 LQKENI come from the germline V gene.

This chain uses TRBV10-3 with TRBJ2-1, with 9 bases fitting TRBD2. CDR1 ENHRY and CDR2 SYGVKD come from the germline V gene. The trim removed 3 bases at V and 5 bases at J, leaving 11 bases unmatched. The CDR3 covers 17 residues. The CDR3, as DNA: TGTGCCATCAGTGACTCCTTGGAGCTAGCGGGGAACAATGAGCAGTTCTTC. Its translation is CAISDSLELAGNNEQFF.

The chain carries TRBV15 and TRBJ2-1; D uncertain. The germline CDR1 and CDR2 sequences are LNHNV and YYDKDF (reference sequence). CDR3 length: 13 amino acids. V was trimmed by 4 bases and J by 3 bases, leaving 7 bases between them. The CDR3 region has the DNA TGTGCCACCAGCACCGGCGGCTACAATGAGCAGTTCTTC. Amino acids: CATSTGGYNEQFF.

The CDR3 here is CASSFRAGWTDTQYF. The CDR3 DNA follows: TGTGCCAGCAGCTTCAGGGCAGGGTGGACAGATACGCAGTATTTT. This rearrangement joins TRBV5-6 to TRBJ2-3, with D possibly TRBD1 on 5 matching bases. This CDR3 contains 15 residues. Between the trimmed V and J ends, which lost 2 bases and 3 bases, there was a span of 13 bases. Per germline, CDR1 SGHDT and CDR2 YYEEEE. The whole variable domain, remainder taken from reference TRBV5-6 and TRBJ2-3, is DAGVTQSPTHLIKTRGQQVTLRCSPKSGHDTVSWYQQALGQGPQFIFQYYEEEERQRGNFPDRFSGHQFPNYSSELNVNALLLGDSALYLCASSFRAGWTDTQYFGPGTRLTVL.

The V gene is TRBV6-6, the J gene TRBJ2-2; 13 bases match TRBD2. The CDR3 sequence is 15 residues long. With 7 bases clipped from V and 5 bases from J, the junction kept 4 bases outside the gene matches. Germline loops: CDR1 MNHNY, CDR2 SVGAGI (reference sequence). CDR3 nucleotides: TGTGCCAGCAAACTAGCGGGAGGGAGAACCGGGGAGCTGTTTTTT. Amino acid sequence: CASKLAGGRTGELFF.

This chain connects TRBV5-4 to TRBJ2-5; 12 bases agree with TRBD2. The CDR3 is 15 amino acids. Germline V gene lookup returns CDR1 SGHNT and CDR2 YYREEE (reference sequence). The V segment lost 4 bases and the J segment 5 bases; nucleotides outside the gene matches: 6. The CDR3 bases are TGTGCCAGCAGCCCCGTACTAGCGGGAGGTGAGACCCAGTACTTC. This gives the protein CASSPVLAGGETQYF.

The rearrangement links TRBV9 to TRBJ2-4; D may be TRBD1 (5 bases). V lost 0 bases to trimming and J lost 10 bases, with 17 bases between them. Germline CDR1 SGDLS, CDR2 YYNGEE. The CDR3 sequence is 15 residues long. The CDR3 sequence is CASSVGQGGPQIQYF. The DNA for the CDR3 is TGTGCCAGCAGCGTAGGGCAGGGCGGTCCCCAAATTCAGTACTTC.

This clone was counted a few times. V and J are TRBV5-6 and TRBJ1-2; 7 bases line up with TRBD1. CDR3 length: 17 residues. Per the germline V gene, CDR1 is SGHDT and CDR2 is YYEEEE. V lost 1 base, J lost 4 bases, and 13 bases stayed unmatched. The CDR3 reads CASSLISPRGFGYGYTF. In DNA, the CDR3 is TGTGCCAGCAGCTTGATTTCACCCAGGGGGTTCGGCTATGGCTACACCTTC.

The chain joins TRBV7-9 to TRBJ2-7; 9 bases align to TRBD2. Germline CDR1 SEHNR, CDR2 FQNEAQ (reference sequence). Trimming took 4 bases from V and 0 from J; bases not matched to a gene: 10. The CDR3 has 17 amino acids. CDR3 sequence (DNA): TGTGCCAGCAGCTCGGGTCAGCGGGAGGCAAACTCCTACGAGCAGTACTTC. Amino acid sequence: CASSSGQREANSYEQYF.

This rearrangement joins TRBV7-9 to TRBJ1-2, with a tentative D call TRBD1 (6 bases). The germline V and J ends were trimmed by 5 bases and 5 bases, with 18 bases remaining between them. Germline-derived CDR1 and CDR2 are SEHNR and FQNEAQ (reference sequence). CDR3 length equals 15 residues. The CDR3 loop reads CASSPTGRERYGYTF. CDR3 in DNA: TGTGCCAGCAGCCCTACAGGGAGGGAACGTTATGGCTACACCTTC.

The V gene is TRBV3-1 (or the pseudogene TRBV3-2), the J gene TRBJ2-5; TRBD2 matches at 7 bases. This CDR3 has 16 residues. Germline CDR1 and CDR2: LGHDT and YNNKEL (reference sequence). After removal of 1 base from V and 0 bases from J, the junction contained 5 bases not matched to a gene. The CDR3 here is CASSQAGGPHQETQYF. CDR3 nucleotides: TGTGCCAGCAGCCAAGCGGGAGGCCCCCACCAAGAGACCCAGTACTTC.

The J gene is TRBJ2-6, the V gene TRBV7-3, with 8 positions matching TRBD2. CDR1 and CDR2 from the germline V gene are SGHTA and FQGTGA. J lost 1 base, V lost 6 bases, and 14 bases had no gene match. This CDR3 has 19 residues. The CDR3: CASSRTRSGGSSGANVLTF. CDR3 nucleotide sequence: TGTGCCAGCAGTCGAACTCGGAGCGGGGGTTCATCTGGGGCCAACGTCCTGACTTTC.

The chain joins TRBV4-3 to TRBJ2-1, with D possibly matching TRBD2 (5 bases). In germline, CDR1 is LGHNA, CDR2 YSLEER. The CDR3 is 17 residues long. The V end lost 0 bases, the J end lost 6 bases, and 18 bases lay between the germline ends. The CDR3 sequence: CASSQDWEGGWSNEQFF. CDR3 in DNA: TGCGCCAGCAGCCAAGATTGGGAAGGAGGATGGAGCAATGAGCAGTTCTTC.

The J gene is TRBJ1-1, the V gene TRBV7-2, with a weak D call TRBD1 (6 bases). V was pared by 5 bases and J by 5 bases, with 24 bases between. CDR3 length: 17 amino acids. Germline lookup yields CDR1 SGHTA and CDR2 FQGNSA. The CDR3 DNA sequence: TGTGCCAGCAGCCCGAGGGAGGGGGTAGGGTGGGCTACTGAAGCTTTCTTT. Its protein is CASSPREGVGWATEAFF.